Shown below are 16 T cell receptor beta chains from a single sample sequenced in a study of T cells in Graves' hyperthyroidism and ophthalmopathy. From RNA transcripts, TCR beta CDR3 regions were amplified. The HTBI primer set served for first-round RT-PCR of the TCR CDR3. TCRdb processed the multiplex PCR reads anew with MiXCR; each CDR3 protein has one entry. The sample comprises around 300,000 distinct CDR3 sequences, under 30% of which are singletons, and 20% to 30% rests with the top ten. Sequencing was carried out using blood. These receptor sequences come from a man in his forties or fifties with Graves' hyperthyroidism that later progressed to Graves' ophthalmopathy.

The sample holds many counts of this clonotype. The rearrangement uses TRBV19 and TRBJ2-5; possible D gene TRBD1, 5 bases. Germline V gene lookup returns CDR1 LNHDA and CDR2 SQIVND (reference sequence). This CDR3 spans 16 amino acids. V was shortened by 1 base and J by 3 bases, with 15 bases between the two germline ends. The CDR3: CASSIGAIPGKETQYF. Written as DNA, the CDR3 is TGTGCCAGTAGTATAGGGGCCATTCCAGGGAAAGAGACCCAGTACTTC.

In this sample, this clonotype turned up many times. CDR3 DNA: TGTGCCAGCTCACCATTGAAGGACTCACCCCTCCACTTT. This codes for CASSPLKDSPLHF. The chain links TRBV18 to TRBJ1-6, with unresolved D. Germline V CDR1 and CDR2: KGHSH, LQKENI. The V gene lost 2 bases and the J gene lost 10 bases, with 9 bases spanning the gap. This CDR3 comprises 13 residues.

The V call is TRBV5-1, the J call TRBJ2-5; 7 bases match TRBD2. The CDR3 is 14 residues long. In germline, CDR1 is SGHRS, CDR2 YFSETQ. After removal of 0 bases from V and 7 bases from J, the junction contained 6 bases not matched to a gene. The CDR3: CASSLALAEGTQYF. CDR3 DNA sequence: TGCGCCAGCAGCTTGGCTCTAGCGGAAGGGACCCAGTACTTC. Complete variable domain (other parts from reference TRBV5-1 and TRBJ2-5): KAGVTQTPRYLIKTRGQQVTLSCSPISGHRSVSWYQQTPGQGLQFLFEYFSETQRNKGNFPGRFSGRQFSNSRSEMNVSTLELGDSALYLCASSLALAEGTQYFGPGTRLLVL.

The chain recombines TRBV3-1 with TRBJ2-7, with 8 bases that match TRBD1. CDR3 size: 13 residues. Trimming cost V 4 bases and J 7 bases; bases outside gene matches: 6. Looked up from germline, CDR1 is LGHDT and CDR2 is YNNKEL (reference sequence). The DNA for the CDR3 is TGTGCCAGCAGCCCGGGACAGGATGGTGAGCAGTACTTC. Translated: CASSPGQDGEQYF.

This sequence joins TRBV6-2 or TRBV6-3 and TRBJ2-5; the match to TRBD2 covers 11 bases. The germline V gene has CDR1 MNHEY and CDR2 SVGEGT. Unmatched junction bases numbered 3, after V lost 3 bases and J lost 6 bases. This CDR3 region has 14 residues. The CDR3 region has the DNA TGTGCCAGCAGTTATGGACTAGCGGGCCAGACCCAGTACTTC. It yields the protein CASSYGLAGQTQYF.

This clonotype has just one count. This sequence joins TRBV15 and TRBJ1-5; TRBD1 might be the D (6 bases). Looked up from germline, CDR1 is LNHNV and CDR2 is YYDKDF (reference sequence). The V and J ends lost 5 bases and 6 bases respectively, with 17 bases between them. This CDR3 contains 15 residues. CDR3 in DNA: TGTGCCACCAGCGCCCCGGCGGCAGGGGTTCAGCCCCAGCATTTT. Translated, it gives CATSAPAAGVQPQHF.

The chain recombines TRBV3-1 with TRBJ1-6, with D maybe TRBD1 (5 bases). This CDR3 has 13 residues. The ends were cut back, 3 bases at V and 7 bases at J, with 7 bases in the middle. The germline CDR1 and CDR2 sequences are LGHDT and YNNKEL (reference sequence). The CDR3 sequence is CASSQGPNSPLHF. In DNA form, the CDR3 reads TGTGCCAGCAGCCAGGGGCCCAATTCACCCCTCCACTTT.

This clonotype was counted at least ten times. The chain recombines TRBV11-3 with TRBJ1-1, with D perhaps TRBD1 (5 bases). The CDR3 is 13 residues long. Trimming shortened V by 5 bases and J by 0 bases, and 7 bases separated the two germline ends. From germline, CDR1 is SGHNT and CDR2 YENEEA. DNA of the CDR3: TGTGCCAGCAGCAGGGGAATGAACACTGAAGCTTTCTTT. Translation gives CASSRGMNTEAFF.

Many counts were recorded for this clonotype. V usage is TRBV12-3 or TRBV12-4 and J usage is TRBJ1-1; D is possibly TRBD1 (5 bases). V was shortened by 7 bases and J by 7 bases, with 13 bases between the two germline ends. The CDR3 runs 12 residues. The CDR3 here is CASNRWGSEAFF. CDR3 sequence (DNA): TGTGCCAGCAATAGATGGGGGAGTGAAGCTTTCTTT.

The rearrangement joins TRBV12-3 or TRBV12-4 to TRBJ1-1; perhaps TRBD1 as D (6 bases). This CDR3 contains 14 residues. Trimming removed 4 bases from V and 4 bases from J, with 13 bases in between. The DNA for the CDR3 is TGTGCCAGCAGTTACGGGGGGGCCTTCACTGAAGCTTTCTTT. Protein sequence: CASSYGGAFTEAFF.

This clonotype was picked up many times. The rearrangement joins TRBV2 to TRBJ2-7; D is unresolved. V was cut by 10 bases and J by 2 bases, with 9 bases left in between. CDR1 and CDR2 from the germline V gene are SNHLY and FYNNEI. The CDR3 is 11 residues long. The CDR3 DNA follows: TGTGCCATCAAACAAACCTACGAGCAGTACTTC. Protein sequence: CAIKQTYEQYF.

V is TRBV10-3 and J is TRBJ2-7; possible D gene TRBD2, 6 bases. Germline CDR1 reads ENHRY; CDR2 reads SYGVKD. V was shortened by 8 bases and J by 6 bases, with 17 bases between the two germline ends. The CDR3 has 13 residues. CDR3 region: CAIRTGEGLEQYF. In nucleotides, the CDR3 is TGTGCCATCCGTACGGGAGAGGGTCTCGAGCAGTACTTC.

This clonotype showed up many times. The chain combines TRBV6-1 with TRBJ1-1; possibly TRBD1 for D (5 bases). Trimming removed 1 base at V and 4 bases at J, with 10 bases between. This CDR3 is 14 amino acids long. Germline V CDR1 and CDR2: MNHNS, SASEGT. The CDR3: CASSEGGLSTEAFF. The CDR3, as DNA: TGTGCCAGCAGTGAAGGGGGCTTAAGCACTGAAGCTTTCTTT.

The V gene is TRBV6-2 or TRBV6-3, the J gene TRBJ2-7, with a tentative D call TRBD2 (5 bases). V was trimmed by 8 bases and J by 4 bases, leaving 12 bases between them. Looked up from germline, CDR1 is MNHEY and CDR2 is SVGEGT. The CDR3 has 12 residues. Written as DNA, the CDR3 is TGTGCCAGCCAAGAGGGCGATTACGAGCAGTACTTC. Residues: CASQEGDYEQYF.

This clonotype was counted at least ten times. V and J are TRBV6-1 and TRBJ1-2, with a possible D match to TRBD1 (6 bases). The CDR3 consists of 13 residues. Between the trimmed V and J ends, which lost 6 bases and 4 bases, there was a span of 12 bases. Germline CDR1 and CDR2: MNHNS and SASEGT. This CDR3 is CASRDTGSYGYTF. The CDR3 DNA follows: TGTGCCAGCAGGGACACAGGGAGCTATGGCTACACCTTC.

In this sample, this clonotype turned up many times. The V and J genes are TRBV10-3 and TRBJ1-1; possibly TRBD1 for D (6 bases). Germline values: CDR1 ENHRY, CDR2 SYGVKD. This CDR3 comprises 11 residues. Trimming pared 4 bases from V and 6 bases from J, leaving 6 bases between. The CDR3 protein is CAISAGAEAFF. In DNA form, the CDR3 reads TGTGCCATCAGTGCAGGGGCTGAAGCTTTCTTT.